Below, one T cell receptor (beta chain) is given with its context. This specimen belongs to a study of blood T cell repertoires in COVID-19. Study-level information: Spain, Italy and the United States supplied samples that represented acute and convalescent COVID-19. Nucleic acid was either cDNA or gDNA, and it came from T cells, B-cell-depleted T cells, or PBMCs.

The V end was cut by 10 bases, the J end by 5 bases, with 18 bases between. Germline V gives CDR1 LNHDA, CDR2 SQIVND (reference sequence). The CDR3 sequence is 13 residues long. Methods used by the authors: Amplifying reference gene primers gave estimates of nucleated cell counts. Assay used: immunoSEQ multiplex PCR; TCRdb lists only in-frame clones, some missing. V, J and clone size are taken as reported in that table, and D and trimming were inferred from the DNA itself. The table records roughly 100,000 clones, roughly 85% of them present only once. Sequencing was performed on peripheral blood. This chain connects TRBV19 to TRBJ2-7, with D possibly being TRBD1 (6 bases). The clonotype was recovered from a man aged 50 to 60 with acute or convalescent COVID-19. CDR3 loop: CATSEGGNNEQYF. The CDR3 nucleotides read TGTGCCACCTCAGAAGGGGGAAACAACGAGCAGTACTTC.